A selection of T cell receptor delta chains follows, all from one sample in a study of gamma-delta T cells after stem cell transplantation. TCRdb fed the RT-PCR reads into CATT to redo clone calling. The sample has 7,000 or so delta-chain clones; approximately 23% are singletons. Sequencing used gamma-delta T cells. Receptors originate from a human donor. It is not recorded whose cells these are; they may come from a transplant donor. Both conserved end residues are part of each CDR3.

V,J,length,CDR3
TRDV1,TRDJ1,21,CALGELFPGRAGGVYTDKLIF
TRDV2,TRDJ1,20,CACDTVRNWGIRRYTDKLIF
TRDV2,TRDJ1,22,CACDTEFPKGGGSKRVTDKLIF
TRDV2,TRDJ1,18,CACDRLLLGDKKADKLIF
TRDV2,TRDJ1,19,CACDTLPSDWGSFTDKLIF
TRDV2,TRDJ1,17,CACDTVEWGASTDKLIF
TRDV2,TRDJ1,20,CACDRLVPLGPIKSSDKLIF
TRDV2,TRDJ1,16,CACDTMGTPHTDKLIF
TRDV2,TRDJ1,19,CACDTITGGYAGVADKLIF
TRDV2,TRDJ3,19,CACDTWGDRKTWDTRQMFF
TRDV2,TRDJ3,18,CACDTLGDTNWDTRQMFF
TRDV2,TRDJ3,22,CACDTVLGDTLARSRDTRQMFF
TRDV2,TRDJ1,15,CACDKLGERAGKLIF
TRDV2,TRDJ1,17,CACDTVLGDGYTDKLIF
TRDV1,TRDJ1,19,CALGPILPRRLGDPDKLIF
TRDV2,TRDJ3,22,CACDTGGWGNTPSSWDTRQMFF
TRDV2,TRDJ3,15,CACDTVGGDTRQMFF
TRDV2,TRDJ3,18,CACDTGGAHSWDTRQMFF
TRDV2,TRDJ1,19,CACDTLAPMGPKGTDKLIF
TRDV2,TRDJ1,22,CACDTLPTTVLGDTRDTDKLIF
TRDV2,TRDJ3,20,CACDTAPVGESSWDTRQMFF
TRDV3,TRDJ1,19,CAFRAFLRLGRDITDKLIF
TRDV2,TRDJ3,19,CACDPLPGDTGWDTRQMFF
TRDV2,TRDJ3,19,CACDQVLGDTSWDTRQMFF
TRDV2,TRDJ1,16,CACDGLGDESRGKLIF
TRDV2,TRDJ1,18,CACDTLGDRAIGSKKLIF
TRDV2,TRDJ1,15,CACDTTGTKRDKLIF
TRDV2,TRDJ1,13,CACQYFYTDKLIF
TRDV2,TRDJ1,17,CACDTIINGDSTDKLIF
TRDV1,TRDJ1,22,CALGERGSSYNWGILYTDKLIF
TRDV2,TRDJ3,21,CACDTELGGIISSWDTRQMFF
TRDV2,TRDJ1,17,CACDFGDGPPNTDKLIF
TRDV1,TRDJ1,17,CALGEPRSAGGTDKLIF
TRDV2,TRDJ3,22,CACDNWGLPTVRAPPATRQMFF
TRDV2,TRDJ3,19,CACDTGSWVPPWDTRQMFF
TRDV2,TRDJ1,21,CACDTGRDGGYASILTDKLIF
TRDV2,TRDJ3,17,CACNPSAGDWDTRQMFF
TRDV2,TRDJ2,20,CACDSLEVVGGLDPTAQLFF
TRDV3,TRDJ2,24,CAFTPLPTAGVRVGDTLLTAQLFF
TRDV2,TRDJ1,19,CACDQWLSTGGHEVYKLIF
TRDV2,TRDJ3,18,CACDTAGGYSWDTRQMFF
TRDV2,TRDJ1,18,CACDTLGGLRTYTDKLIF
TRDV2,TRDJ1,17,CACDYVSLGDTTDKLIF
TRDV1,TRDJ1,16,CALGVRTPSRGDKLIF
TRDV2,TRDJ1,18,CACQDLTGGLTGTDKLIF
TRDV2,TRDJ1,16,CACVTVGGDTRDKLIF
TRDV1,TRDJ1,16,CALGENMGDKGDKLIF